A single T cell receptor beta chain is shown here with its context. Its antigen is not known. Documented treatment: roughly 10-day PBMC culture with coronavirus spike peptide pools or control peptides (ViraFEST assay). Ahead of the COVID-19 pandemic (2011-2018), the CD4+ T cells of the unexposed donor were collected. IL-2 (approximately 10 IU/ml) and peptide pools (10 ug/ml) were added to cultures of 1.5 million to 2 million PBMCs per well. The Oncomine TCR Beta short-read assay sequenced DNA from cultured CD4+ T cells. TCRdb passed the PCR reads through MiXCR, listing each CDR3 protein once. The table includes 9,500 to 10,000 distinct CDR3 sequences, 34% detected once. These data originate in a study of vaccination and CD4 T cells after COVID-19. Turning to the study itself: Convalescent donors were composed of six males and four females, of whom two were Hispanic. Everyone enrolled got two doses of BNT162b2 or mRNA-1273 vaccine. Study-level findings and limits: With convalescent patients, a median about 90% of reactive clones emerged solely after vaccination.

This clonotype was obtained from a human donor in good health. What was sequenced was CD4+ T cells from blood, cultured in vitro.

The CDR3 DNA follows: TGCGCCACCGGGGGTGAAGGGGCCAACGTCCTGACTTTC. Protein product: CATGGEGANVLTF. The genes are TRBV10-2 and TRBJ2-6; maybe TRBD2 (6 bases). Germline V lookup: CDR1 WSHSY, CDR2 SAAADI. The CDR3 consists of 13 residues. V was cut by 10 bases and J by 4 bases, with 11 bases left in between.